The following is a T cell receptor (beta chain) sequence with its context. As yet, its antigen is unknown. Using immunoSEQ multiplex PCR, the repertoire was profiled, and TCRdb retains in-frame clones only, with some absent. Of about 24,000 clones in the sample, 60% to 80% are singletons; the top ten hold 0.65%. This sample stems from a study of STAT5B mutations in CD4+ large granular lymphocyte leukemia. Study-level results: Higher CD4+ than CD8+ T-LGLL clonality might reflect small sample size.

The CDR3 covers 15 residues. Deletions cut 1 base from V and 6 bases from J, with 13 bases between. Looked up from germline, CDR1 is MGHRA and CDR2 is YSYEKL. This chain links TRBV4-1 with TRBJ1-5, with a tentative D call TRBD1 (5 bases). The sequence came from a human donor in good health. Sequencing used CD4+ T cells from blood buffy coats. CDR3 in amino acids: CASSQVPGGGQPQHF. DNA for the CDR3: TGCGCCAGCAGCCAAGTCCCCGGGGGAGGTCAGCCCCAGCATTTT.